This entry lists 22 T cell receptor beta chains sequenced from one sample in a study of T-cell reconstitution after alpha-beta-depleted transplantation in children. Unique molecular identifiers were used in preparing the TCRbeta library. TCRdb independently ran MiXCR on the PCR reads; one entry per CDR3 protein. The data contain approximately 520,000 distinct CDR3 sequences, about 33% of them singletons. The source material was PBMCs from the stem cell graft donor, sampled from the stem cell graft. These receptors all come from a human donor who donated a stem cell graft to a child with aplastic anemia.

This chain connects TRBV14 to TRBJ2-5, with 11 bases that match TRBD2. The trim removed 1 base at V and 4 bases at J, leaving 5 bases unmatched. Germline CDR1 is SGHDN and CDR2 is FVKESK. CDR3 length equals 16 residues. CDR3 amino acids: CASSQGRLAGTETQYF. The DNA of the CDR3 is TGTGCCAGCAGCCAAGGTAGACTAGCGGGAACAGAGACCCAGTACTTC.

The chain carries TRBV29-1 and TRBJ2-3; D gene ambiguous. The CDR3 loop spans 14 amino acids. Trimming removed 4 bases from V and 0 bases from J, with 11 bases in between. Germline lookup yields CDR1 SQVTM and CDR2 ANQGSEA. As DNA, the CDR3 is TGCAGCGTTGGGGTCGTCGGGAGCACAGATACGCAGTATTTT. It encodes CSVGVVGSTDTQYF.

This rearrangement joins TRBV29-1 to TRBJ2-1; D is possibly TRBD2 (5 bases). The V and J ends lost 3 bases and 0 bases respectively, with 21 bases between them. Germline values: CDR1 SQVTM, CDR2 ANQGSEA. There are 18 residues in the CDR3. CDR3 sequence: CSVEEAVKGIGSYNEQFF. The CDR3 nucleotides are TGCAGCGTTGAGGAAGCGGTTAAAGGTATAGGCTCCTACAATGAGCAGTTCTTC.

The V and J genes are TRBV5-1 and TRBJ2-7; perhaps TRBD2 as D (6 bases). From germline, CDR1 is SGHRS and CDR2 YFSETQ. The CDR3 is made up of 14 amino acids. Trimming left V 4 bases short and J 0 bases short, with 11 bases between. In DNA, the CDR3 is TGCGCCAGCAGCCCGCTCGGGGGCTCCTACGAGCAGTACGTC. Amino acids: CASSPLGGSYEQYV.

In this sample, this clonotype turned up a few times. The V and J genes are TRBV29-1 and TRBJ2-2; D ambiguous. Trimming removed 5 bases at V and 0 bases at J, with 7 bases between. CDR3 size: 13 residues. Germline V gene lookup returns CDR1 SQVTM and CDR2 ANQGSEA. The CDR3 DNA reads as TGCAGCGTTCGAGGTTCGAACACCGGGGAGCTGTTTTTT. Translation: CSVRGSNTGELFF.

V gene TRBV20-1 combines with J gene TRBJ2-2; D is ambiguous. Germline-derived CDR1 and CDR2 are DFQATT and SNEGSKA (reference sequence). V lost 1 base, J lost 6 bases, and 12 bases lay in between. This CDR3 is 14 amino acids long. In DNA form, the CDR3 reads TGCAGTGCTAGAGGAGCCTCCTCCGCCGGGGAGCTGTTTTTT. It encodes CSARGASSAGELFF.

V gene TRBV9 combines with J gene TRBJ2-3; D uncertain. CDR1 SGDLS and CDR2 YYNGEE come from the germline V gene. This CDR3 spans 15 amino acids. Trimming removed 3 bases from V and 1 base from J, with 12 bases in between. CDR3 sequence reads: CASSGSSSRTDTQYF. For the CDR3, the DNA is TGTGCCAGCAGCGGGTCCTCATCACGCACAGATACGCAGTATTTT. Full variable domain (remainder filled in from reference TRBV9 and TRBJ2-3): DSGVTQTPKHLITATGQRVTLRCSPRSGDLSVYWYQQSLDQGLQFLIQYYNGEERAKGNILERFSAQQFPDLHSELNLSSLELGDSALYFCASSGSSSRTDTQYFGPGTRLTVL.

The chain uses TRBV7-2 and TRBJ2-7, with D possibly being TRBD1 (5 bases). Germline-derived CDR1 and CDR2 are SGHTA and FQGNSA. The CDR3 is 14 amino acids. V lost 2 bases and J 3 bases, leaving 11 bases between the germline ends. CDR3 protein: CASSLQGEGYEQYF. CDR3 nucleotides: TGTGCCAGCAGCTTACAGGGTGAAGGCTACGAGCAGTACTTC. Looking up the rest from reference TRBV7-2 and TRBJ2-7 gives the full variable domain: GAGVSQSPSNKVTEKGKDVELRCDPISGHTALYWYRQSLGQGLEFLIYFQGNSAPDKSGLPSDRFSAERTGGSVSTLTIQRTQQEDSAVYLCASSLQGEGYEQYFGPGTRLTVT.

The chain uses TRBV20-1 and TRBJ1-2; TRBD1 might be the D (6 bases). This CDR3 is built from 12 residues. Germline loops: CDR1 DFQATT, CDR2 SNEGSKA (reference sequence). Trimming stripped 7 bases from V and 4 bases from J, with 13 bases between. CDR3 in amino acids: CSVETGLYGYTF. For the CDR3, the DNA is TGCAGTGTCGAGACAGGCCTCTATGGCTACACCTTC.

This sequence joins TRBV29-1 and TRBJ1-1; 7 bases line up with TRBD1. Trimming at V came to 8 bases and at J to 5 bases, leaving 8 bases not matched to a gene. Germline loops: CDR1 SQVTM, CDR2 ANQGSEA. The CDR3 sequence is 12 residues long. CDR3 residues: CSLVRGVTEAFF. The CDR3 region has the DNA TGCAGCTTGGTCAGGGGGGTGACTGAAGCTTTCTTT.

This chain links TRBV30 with TRBJ1-3; the D is unclear. The germline CDR1 and CDR2 sequences are GTSNPN and SVGIG (reference sequence). This CDR3 has 15 residues. Between the trimmed V and J ends, which lost 2 bases and 0 bases, there was a span of 11 bases. This chain's CDR3 is CAWSRLGYSGNTIYF. The CDR3 bases are TGTGCCTGGAGTCGGCTCGGATACTCTGGAAACACCATATATTTT.

The CDR3 reads CASSDSTTDTQYF. CDR3 DNA: TGTGCCAGCAGTGACTCAACCACAGATACGCAGTATTTT. J is TRBJ2-3 and V is TRBV6-4; no firm D call. V was pared by 0 bases and J by 2 bases, with 3 bases between. The germline V gene has CDR1 MRHNA and CDR2 SNTAGT. The CDR3 contains 13 residues.

This clonotype was counted a few times. This chain uses TRBV7-2 with TRBJ2-1, with D possibly being TRBD1 (6 bases). Germline V gene data show CDR1 as SGHTA and CDR2 as FQGNSA. With 5 bases removed from V and 5 bases from J, the gap between germline ends came to 16 bases. This CDR3 is built from 15 residues. The CDR3 region is CASSTPRGSHNEQFF. The CDR3 coding sequence is TGTGCCAGCAGCACCCCGAGGGGGAGCCACAATGAGCAGTTCTTC.

There are a few counts of this clonotype. CDR3 protein: CASSSTTGLNTEAFF. CDR3 sequence (DNA): TGTGCCAGCAGCTCTACGACAGGTTTGAACACTGAAGCTTTCTTT. This chain connects TRBV7-2 to TRBJ1-1; a weak D match, TRBD1 (6 bases). The V gene lost 4 bases and the J gene lost 0 bases, with 12 bases spanning the gap. CDR3 length equals 15 residues. Germline loops: CDR1 SGHTA, CDR2 FQGNSA.

This clonotype was observed a handful of times. The rearrangement links TRBV25-1 to TRBJ2-7; D remains unclear. Germline V gives CDR1 MGHDK, CDR2 SYGVNS. V shed 1 base and J shed 3 bases, with 4 bases lying between them. The CDR3 contains 12 residues. The CDR3 reads CASSESYYEQYF. CDR3 nucleotide sequence: TGTGCCAGCAGTGAATCCTACTACGAGCAGTACTTC.

This clonotype was seen many times. This sequence joins TRBV5-1 and TRBJ2-5; no clear D gene. This CDR3 spans 12 amino acids. Germline CDR1 and CDR2: SGHRS and YFSETQ. The V end lost 0 bases, the J end lost 4 bases, and 4 bases lay between the germline ends. For the CDR3, the DNA is TGCGCCAGCAGCTTGGGTTCAGAGACCCAGTACTTC. It specifies CASSLGSETQYF.

The chain uses TRBV24-1 and TRBJ1-1; D might be TRBD1 (6 bases). This CDR3 region has 14 residues. Looked up from germline, CDR1 is KGHDR and CDR2 is SFDVKD. With 4 bases removed from V and 11 bases from J, the gap between germline ends came to 19 bases. The CDR3: CATSEPTGPSGAFF. In nucleotides, the CDR3 is TGTGCCACCAGTGAGCCGACAGGTCCATCTGGGGCTTTCTTT.

J is TRBJ1-1 and V is TRBV5-1; TRBD1 matches 9 bases. CDR1 is SGHRS, CDR2 YFSETQ, per germline. The CDR3 contains 15 residues. Losses at the gene ends were 0 bases for V and 7 bases for J; bases not matched to a gene: 7. Here the CDR3 reads CASSLGEQGAGEAFF. CDR3 coding DNA: TGCGCCAGCAGCTTGGGAGAACAGGGGGCGGGTGAAGCTTTCTTT.

This clonotype was observed a single time. The V gene is TRBV29-1, the J gene TRBJ1-2, with no clear D. Germline assignment: CDR1 SQVTM and CDR2 ANQGSEA. V was pared by 7 bases and J by 4 bases, with 10 bases between. This CDR3 has 11 residues. The CDR3 reads CSAGEGYGYTF. CDR3 sequence (DNA): TGCAGCGCCGGAGAGGGCTATGGCTACACCTTC.

The V call is TRBV28, the J call TRBJ2-6, with D unclear. V lost 5 bases to trimming and J lost 0 bases, with 11 bases between them. CDR1 MDHEN and CDR2 SYDVKM come from the germline V gene. The CDR3 totals 16 residues. The CDR3 region is CASSVPRLSGANVLTF. CDR3 coding DNA: TGTGCCAGCAGTGTACCTCGGCTCTCTGGGGCCAACGTCCTGACTTTC.

The chain recombines TRBV10-1 with TRBJ2-5; D gene unclear. The germline gives CDR1 WNHNN, CDR2 SYGVQD (reference sequence). Trimming pared 2 bases from V and 4 bases from J, leaving 11 bases between. The CDR3 is 14 amino acids. Written as DNA, the CDR3 is TGCGCCAGCAGTGAGAATCCTGGGCCAGAGACCCAGTACTTC. Encoded protein: CASSENPGPETQYF.

The CDR3 nucleotides read TGTGCCAGCAGTTCACTCCAGCAAGAGACCCAGTACTTC. Translating it yields CASSSLQQETQYF. The rearrangement uses TRBV28 and TRBJ2-5; D gene ambiguous. The CDR3 is 13 amino acids. Deletions cut 4 bases from V and 2 bases from J, with 8 bases between. Germline-derived CDR1 and CDR2 are MDHEN and SYDVKM.